The TCR beta chain under discussion was sequenced for a study of neurological immune-mediated disorders. CDR1 is DFQATT, CDR2 SNEGSKA, per germline (reference sequence). V shed 0 bases and J 3 bases; nucleotides not matched to a gene: 2. The CDR3 runs to 13 residues. MiXCR was run by TCRdb on the 5' RACE reads, yielding one entry per CDR3 protein. The table records roughly 48,000 distinct CDR3 sequences, roughly 23% of them present only once. The source material was PBMCs. The V and J genes are TRBV20-1 and TRBJ2-7; TRBD1 matches 7 bases. This sequence originates from a woman aged 70-85 years in good health. The CDR3 sequence is CSARDDRDYEQYF. The CDR3 nucleotides are TGCAGTGCTAGAGATGACAGGGACTACGAGCAGTACTTC.